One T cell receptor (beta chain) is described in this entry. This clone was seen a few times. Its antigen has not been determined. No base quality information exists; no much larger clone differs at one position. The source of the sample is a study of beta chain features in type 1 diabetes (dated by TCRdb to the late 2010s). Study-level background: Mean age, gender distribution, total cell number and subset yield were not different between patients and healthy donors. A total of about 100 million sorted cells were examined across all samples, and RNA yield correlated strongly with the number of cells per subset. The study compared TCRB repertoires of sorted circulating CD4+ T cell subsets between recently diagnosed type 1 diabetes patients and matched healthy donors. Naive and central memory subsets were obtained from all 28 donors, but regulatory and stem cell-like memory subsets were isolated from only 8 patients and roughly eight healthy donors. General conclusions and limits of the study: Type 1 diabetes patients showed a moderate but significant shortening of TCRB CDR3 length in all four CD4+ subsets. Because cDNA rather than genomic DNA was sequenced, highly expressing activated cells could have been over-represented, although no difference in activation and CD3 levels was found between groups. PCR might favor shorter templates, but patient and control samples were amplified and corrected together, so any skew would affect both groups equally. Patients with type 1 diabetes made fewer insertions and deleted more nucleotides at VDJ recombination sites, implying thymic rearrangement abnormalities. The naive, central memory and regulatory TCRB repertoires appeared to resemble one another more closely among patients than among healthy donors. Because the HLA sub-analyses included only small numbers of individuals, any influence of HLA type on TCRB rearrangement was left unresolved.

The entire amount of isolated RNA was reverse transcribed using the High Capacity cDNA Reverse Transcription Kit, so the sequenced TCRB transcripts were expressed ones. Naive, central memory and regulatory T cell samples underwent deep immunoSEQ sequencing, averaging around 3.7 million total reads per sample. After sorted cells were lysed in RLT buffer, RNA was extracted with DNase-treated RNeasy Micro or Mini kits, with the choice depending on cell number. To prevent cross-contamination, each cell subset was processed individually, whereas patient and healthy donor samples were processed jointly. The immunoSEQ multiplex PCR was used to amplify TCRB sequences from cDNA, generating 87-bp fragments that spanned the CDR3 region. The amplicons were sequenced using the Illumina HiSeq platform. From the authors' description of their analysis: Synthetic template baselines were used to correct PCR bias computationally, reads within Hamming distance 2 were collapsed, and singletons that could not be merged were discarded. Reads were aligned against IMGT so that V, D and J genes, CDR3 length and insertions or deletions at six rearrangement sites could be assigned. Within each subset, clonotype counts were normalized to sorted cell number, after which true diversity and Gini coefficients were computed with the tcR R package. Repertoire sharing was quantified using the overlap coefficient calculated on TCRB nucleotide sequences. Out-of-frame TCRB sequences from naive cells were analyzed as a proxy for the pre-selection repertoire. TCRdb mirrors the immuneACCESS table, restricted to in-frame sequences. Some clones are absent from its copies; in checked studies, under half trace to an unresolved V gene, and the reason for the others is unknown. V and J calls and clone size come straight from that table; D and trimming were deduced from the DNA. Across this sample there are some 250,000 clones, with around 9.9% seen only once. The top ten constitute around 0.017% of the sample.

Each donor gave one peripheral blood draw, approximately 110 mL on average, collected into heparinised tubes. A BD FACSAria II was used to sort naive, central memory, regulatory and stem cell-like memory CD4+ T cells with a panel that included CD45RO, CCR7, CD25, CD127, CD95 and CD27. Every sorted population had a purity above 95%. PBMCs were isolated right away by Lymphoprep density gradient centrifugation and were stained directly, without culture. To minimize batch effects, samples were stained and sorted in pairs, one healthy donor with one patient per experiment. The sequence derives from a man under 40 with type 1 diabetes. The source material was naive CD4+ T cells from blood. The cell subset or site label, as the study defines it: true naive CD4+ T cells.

The nucleotide sequence reads as follows: TGTGCCAGCTCACCCAGCGGAGGGGAACACGAGCAGTACTTC. Translated, this is CASSPSGGEHEQYF. This receptor chain uses TRBV18 and TRBJ2-7; TRBD2 is a possible D gene, resting on 6 matching bases. Based on the germline V gene, the CDR1 and CDR2 sequences are KGHSH and LQKENI. The CDR3 runs 14 residues from the cysteine to the phenylalanine. The kept DNA is CDR3 alone, 42 bases in frame from the first base. V lost 3 bases and J lost 5 bases; the stretch between them is 14 bases long.